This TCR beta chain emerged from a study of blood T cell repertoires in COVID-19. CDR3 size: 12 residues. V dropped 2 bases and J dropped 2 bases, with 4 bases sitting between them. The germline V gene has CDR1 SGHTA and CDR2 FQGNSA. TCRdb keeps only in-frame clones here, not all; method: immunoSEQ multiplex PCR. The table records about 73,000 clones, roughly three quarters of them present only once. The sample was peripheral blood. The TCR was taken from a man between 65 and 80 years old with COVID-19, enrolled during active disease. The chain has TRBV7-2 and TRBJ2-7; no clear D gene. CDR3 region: CASSLSTYEQYF. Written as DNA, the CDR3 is TGTGCCAGCAGCTTATCCACCTACGAGCAGTACTTC.